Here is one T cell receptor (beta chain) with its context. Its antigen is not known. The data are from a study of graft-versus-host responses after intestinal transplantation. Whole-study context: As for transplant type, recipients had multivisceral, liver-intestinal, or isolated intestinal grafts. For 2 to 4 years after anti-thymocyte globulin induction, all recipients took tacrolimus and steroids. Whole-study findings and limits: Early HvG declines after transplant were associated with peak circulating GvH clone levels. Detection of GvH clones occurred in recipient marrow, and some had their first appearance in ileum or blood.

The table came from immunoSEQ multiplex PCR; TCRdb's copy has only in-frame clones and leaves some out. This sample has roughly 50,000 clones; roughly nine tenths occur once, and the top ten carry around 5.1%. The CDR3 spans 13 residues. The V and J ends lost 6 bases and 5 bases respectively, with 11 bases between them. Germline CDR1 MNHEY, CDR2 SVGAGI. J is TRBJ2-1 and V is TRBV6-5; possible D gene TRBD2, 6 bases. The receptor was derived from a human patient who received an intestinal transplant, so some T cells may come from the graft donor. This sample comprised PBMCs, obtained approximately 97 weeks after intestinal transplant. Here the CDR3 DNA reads TGTGCCAGCAGCCCTTGGGGGGACAATGAGCAGTTCTTC. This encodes CASSPWGDNEQFF.